The 24 T cell receptor beta chains listed next were all sequenced from one sample in a study of cytomegalovirus exposure and HLA in healthy donors. The PCR made use of 60 Vbeta and 13 Jbeta primers. Sequencing used immunoSEQ multiplex PCR; TCRdb keeps in-frame clones, though not all of them. The sample has under 200,000 clones, roughly 80% seen once. Sequencing was performed on PBMCs. Every receptor here comes from a male donor in good health and CMV-seropositive.

The chain links TRBV25-1 to TRBJ1-6; the D gene is possibly TRBD1 (5 bases). CDR1 MGHDK and CDR2 SYGVNS come from the germline V gene. The CDR3 covers 16 residues. Trimming removed 5 bases at V and 4 bases at J, with 15 bases between. CDR3: CASSSSGVGYNSPLHF. The CDR3 DNA reads TGTGCCAGCAGTTCCTCGGGGGTCGGTTATAATTCACCCCTCCACTTT.

This clone has only a few counts. The V and J genes are TRBV5-1 and TRBJ1-5; TRBD1 aligns across 10 bases. J was trimmed by 6 bases and V by 4 bases; bases with no gene match: 7. Germline V gives CDR1 SGHRS, CDR2 YFSETQ. The CDR3 has 15 amino acids. The DNA of the CDR3 is TGCGCCAGCAGCCCCGGGACAGGGGTTTTTCAGCCCCAGCATTTT. It yields the protein CASSPGTGVFQPQHF.

This CDR3 is CAISPPGGAGANVLTF. DNA for the CDR3: TGTGCCATCAGTCCCCCAGGGGGAGCTGGGGCCAACGTCCTGACTTTC. The V and J genes are TRBV10-3 and TRBJ2-6, with 7 bases lining up with TRBD1. The germline gives CDR1 ENHRY, CDR2 SYGVKD. Trimming cost V 5 bases and J 2 bases; bases outside gene matches: 6. This CDR3 spans 16 amino acids.

J is TRBJ1-5 and V is TRBV27; D possibly corresponds to TRBD1 (6 bases). Germline CDR1 is MNHEY and CDR2 is SMNVEV (reference sequence). V lost 4 bases and J 2 bases, leaving 12 bases between the germline ends. There are 15 residues in the CDR3. The CDR3 here is CASSYSGVGNQPQHF. Written as DNA, the CDR3 is TGTGCCAGCAGTTATTCAGGGGTAGGCAATCAGCCCCAGCATTTT.

V is TRBV25-1 and J is TRBJ1-3; TRBD1 is a possible D gene (5 bases). This CDR3 comprises 17 residues. Germline V lookup: CDR1 MGHDK, CDR2 SYGVNS. Trimming removed 2 bases at V and 0 bases at J, with 14 bases between. The CDR3 nucleotides are TGTGCCAGCAGTGAACCGGTCGACAGTTACTCTGGAAACACCATATATTTT. Amino acid sequence: CASSEPVDSYSGNTIYF.

This chain joins TRBV5-1 and TRBJ2-7, with TRBD2 identical over 7 bases. Germline CDR1 reads SGHRS; CDR2 reads YFSETQ. The CDR3 extends over 14 amino acids. The trim removed 6 bases at V and 4 bases at J, leaving 10 bases unmatched. CDR3 nucleotide sequence: TGCGCCAGCACCACCTCCGGGGGGAAATACGAGCAGTACTTC. Residues: CASTTSGGKYEQYF.

The rearrangement links TRBV27 to TRBJ1-6; 7 nucleotides line up with TRBD1. CDR1 and CDR2 (germline): MNHEY, SMNVEV (reference sequence). CDR3 length: 14 residues. Trimming cost V 6 bases and J 10 bases; bases outside gene matches: 9. The CDR3 DNA sequence: TGTGCCAGCAGCCTCGACAGGGATGGGTCACCCCTCCACTTT. As protein: CASSLDRDGSPLHF.

This clone was found a few times. V gene TRBV6-5 combines with J gene TRBJ1-3, with TRBD1 matching over 8 bases. Germline V CDR1 and CDR2: MNHEY, SVGAGI. The CDR3 extends over 14 amino acids. With V trimmed by 5 bases and J by 4 bases, 4 bases remained unmatched. This chain's CDR3 is CASSPQGAGNTIYF. The DNA for the CDR3 is TGTGCCAGCAGTCCTCAGGGGGCCGGAAACACCATATATTTT.

J is TRBJ1-4 and V is TRBV21-1; TRBD1, the D gene given by the table, was not confirmed from the DNA. TRBV21-1 is annotated as a pseudogene. This CDR3 contains 15 residues. The CDR3 nucleotides are TGTGCCAGCAGCAAAGCTGGCCTCCCTAATGAAAAACTGTTTTTT. It is translated as CASSKAGLPNEKLFF.

This chain links TRBV4-3 with TRBJ2-4; 8 bases map to TRBD2. Germline CDR1 and CDR2: LGHNA and YSLEER. With V trimmed by 2 bases and J by 7 bases, 13 bases remained unmatched. The CDR3 is made up of 17 amino acids. The CDR3 sequence: CASSQTPSTRGGNIQYF. CDR3 sequence (DNA): TGCGCCAGCAGCCAAACCCCCTCCACCCGGGGGGGTAACATTCAGTACTTC.

The rearrangement uses TRBV5-4 and TRBJ2-5; 10 nucleotides agree with TRBD2. Trimming at V came to 2 bases and at J to 1 base, leaving 5 bases not matched to a gene. The CDR3 runs to 16 residues. Germline V lookup: CDR1 SGHNT, CDR2 YYREEE (reference sequence). The CDR3 sequence is CASSFPTSGAQETQYF. The CDR3 bases are TGTGCCAGCAGCTTTCCAACTAGCGGGGCCCAAGAGACCCAGTACTTC.

J is TRBJ1-2 and V is TRBV25-1; 9 bases agree with TRBD1. This CDR3 is 13 amino acids long. J was trimmed by 8 bases and V by 5 bases; bases with no gene match: 6. CDR1 is MGHDK, CDR2 SYGVNS, per germline. CDR3 bases: TGTGCCAGCAGTCCCCGGACAGGGGACGGCTACACCTTC. This codes for CASSPRTGDGYTF.

The chain has TRBV28 and TRBJ1-3; the D is unclear. The CDR3 loop spans 14 amino acids. The V and J ends lost 2 bases and 0 bases respectively, with 5 bases between them. Germline V lookup: CDR1 MDHEN, CDR2 SYDVKM. This CDR3 is CASSLAGSGNTIYF. The CDR3 DNA follows: TGTGCCAGCAGTTTAGCCGGCTCTGGAAACACCATATATTTT.

The rearrangement joins TRBV5-1 to TRBJ1-4, with 7 bases that match TRBD1. The ends lost 4 bases at V and 7 bases at J; junction bases unmatched: 10. The CDR3 contains 15 residues. Germline V gives CDR1 SGHRS, CDR2 YFSETQ. CDR3 nucleotides: TGCGCCAGCAGCCAAATACAGGGGTCCGTTGAAAAACTGTTTTTT. Its protein product is CASSQIQGSVEKLFF. The complete variable domain, with remaining parts taken from reference TRBV5-1 and TRBJ1-4, reads KAGVTQTPRYLIKTRGQQVTLSCSPISGHRSVSWYQQTPGQGLQFLFEYFSETQRNKGNFPGRFSGRQFSNSRSEMNVSTLELGDSALYLCASSQIQGSVEKLFFGSGTQLSVL.

The CDR3 nucleotides are TGCAGCGTCCAAGCGGGACAGGCAACCTACGAGCAGTACTTC. It codes for CSVQAGQATYEQYF. The rearrangement links TRBV29-1 to TRBJ2-7, with D possibly TRBD1 on 8 matching bases. CDR1 is SQVTM, CDR2 ANQGSEA, per germline. There are 14 residues in the CDR3. V was cut by 6 bases and J by 2 bases, with 17 bases left in between.

The chain carries TRBV6-5 and TRBJ2-7; a possible D gene is TRBD1 (5 bases). The length of the CDR3 is 13 residues. The V gene's germline CDR1 is MNHEY and CDR2 SVGAGI. The V and J ends lost 8 bases and 3 bases respectively, with 14 bases between them. CDR3 bases: TGTGCCAGCCAAAATGGACACTTCTACGAGCAGTACTTC. Translating gives CASQNGHFYEQYF.

The V gene is TRBV7-8, the J gene TRBJ2-7; no definite D call. The V and J ends lost 1 base and 0 bases respectively, with 7 bases between them. This CDR3 region has 14 residues. Germline V gives CDR1 SGHVS, CDR2 FQNEAQ. CDR3: CASSLVVLSYEQYF. For the CDR3, the DNA is TGTGCCAGCAGCTTAGTAGTACTCTCCTACGAGCAGTACTTC.

This chain connects TRBV5-1 to TRBJ2-1, with 8 bases fitting TRBD2. V dropped 2 bases and J dropped 3; count of bases not matched to a gene: 4. CDR3 length: 15 amino acids. The germline CDR1 and CDR2 sequences are SGHRS and YFSETQ. The CDR3: CASSLAGDVYNEQFF. The CDR3 DNA reads TGCGCCAGCAGCTTAGCGGGAGACGTCTACAATGAGCAGTTCTTC.

Remarks on this clone: At one boundary the junction diverges from the germline segment, which might be a read error. At the DNA level, this CDR3 is encoded by other sequences in the same sample as well. The rearrangement joins TRBV7-9 to TRBJ2-3, with D uncertain. There are 12 residues in the CDR3. Germline CDR1 is SEHNR and CDR2 is FQNEAQ (reference sequence). The CDR3 loop reads CSSSSGTDTQYF. The CDR3 coding sequence is TGTTCCAGCAGCTCCGGCACAGATACGCAGTATTTT.

The chain employs TRBV7-6 and TRBJ1-6; D may be TRBD1 (6 bases). Germline CDR1 SGHVS, CDR2 FNYEAQ. The CDR3 contains 17 residues. Trimming took 5 bases from V and 0 from J, leaving 14 bases between them. The CDR3 DNA sequence: TGTGCCAGCAGCCGAAGACAGGCCAGCTCCTATAATTCACCCCTCCACTTT. Protein sequence: CASSRRQASSYNSPLHF.

This chain connects TRBV19 to TRBJ2-1, with TRBD2 matching over 8 bases. CDR3 length: 15 amino acids. Germline CDR1 and CDR2: LNHDA and SQIVND (reference sequence). V trimming: 2 bases; J trimming: 9 bases; junction bases outside the gene matches: 9. The CDR3 sequence: CASSISQLAVGEQFF. Here the CDR3 DNA reads TGTGCCAGTAGTATATCTCAACTAGCGGTTGGTGAGCAGTTCTTC. The entire variable domain, with the rest obtained from reference TRBV19 and TRBJ2-1, is as follows: DGGITQSPKYLFRKEGQNVTLSCEQNLNHDAMYWYRQDPGQGLRLIYYSQIVNDFQKGDIAEGYSVSREKKESFPLTVTSAQKNPTAFYLCASSISQLAVGEQFFGPGTRLTVL.

This chain links TRBV5-4 with TRBJ2-1; TRBD2 matches 7 bases. Germline loops: CDR1 SGHNT, CDR2 YYREEE (reference sequence). Unmatched junction bases numbered 3, after V lost 1 base and J lost 2 bases. The CDR3 has 15 residues. The CDR3 loop reads CASSLSSGTYNEQFF. The CDR3 DNA is TGTGCCAGCAGCTTGTCCAGCGGGACCTACAATGAGCAGTTCTTC.

This chain links TRBV7-3 with TRBJ2-6; no reliable D call. The CDR3 totals 16 residues. Germline CDR1 and CDR2: SGHTA and FQGTGA. Trimming took off 5 bases at V and 4 bases at J, with 15 bases between the two ends. DNA of the CDR3: TGTGCCAGCAGCCCTGCCCGGGTCGGGGGGGCCAACGTCCTGACTTTC. Its translation is CASSPARVGGANVLTF.

The CDR3 spells CASSIGGGLAENEQYF. CDR3 DNA: TGTGCCAGTAGTATCGGGGGCGGACTAGCGGAGAACGAGCAGTACTTC. The J gene is TRBJ2-7, the V gene TRBV19; 10 bases are a match to TRBD2. Per the germline V gene, CDR1 is LNHDA and CDR2 is SQIVND (reference sequence). With V trimmed by 3 bases and J by 5 bases, 10 bases remained unmatched. The CDR3 has 16 residues.